These T cell receptor beta chains were read from a single sample in a study of blood T cell repertoires in COVID-19. TCRdb's table, derived via immunoSEQ multiplex PCR, lists solely in-frame clones and lacks some. Among roughly 200,000 clones listed, about three quarters were seen once. Sequencing was done on a sample of peripheral blood. All receptors derive from a woman of 80 years or more with COVID-19, enrolled during active disease. The CDR3 runs from the conserved cysteine through the conserved F or W. Fields, in order: V gene, CDR3 protein.

TRBV7-6,CASSQGLDAYEQYF
TRBV5-1,CASSRRDRGLRYEQYF
TRBV7-9,CASSLTSGRSYEQYF
TRBV29-1,CSVEDRGAREAGELFF
TRBV28,CASTPQAVYGYTF
TRBV19,CASSKGTGRDYGYTF
TRBV7-3,CASSGASTDTQYF
TRBV27,CASSSGTSGSYHEQYF
TRBV4-1,CASSQEAAGGSTDTQYF
TRBV5-1,CASSPPREVYNEQFF
TRBV2,CAGGLRATGELFF
TRBV15,CATSRDRTGSSPLHF
TRBV11-3,CASSLGGLLTDTQYF
TRBV7-2,CASSYGLAAVNEQFF
TRBV19,CASSTGPFGGEGLYGYTF
TRBV20-1,CSASDQGNYGYTF
TRBV11-2,CASTLAGVFNEQFF
TRBV7-6,CASSLAVAGYSYNEQFF
TRBV7-2,CASSSHFRDTQYF
TRBV11-1,CASSWGGYGYTF